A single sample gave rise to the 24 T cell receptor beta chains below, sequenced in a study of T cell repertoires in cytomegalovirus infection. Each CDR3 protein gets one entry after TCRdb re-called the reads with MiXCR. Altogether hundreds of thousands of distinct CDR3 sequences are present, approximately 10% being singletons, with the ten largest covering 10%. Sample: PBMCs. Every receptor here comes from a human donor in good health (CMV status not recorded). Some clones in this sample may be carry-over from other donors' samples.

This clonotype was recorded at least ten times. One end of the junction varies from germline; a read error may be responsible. CDR3 amino acids: CASSLERGWETQYF. CDR3 DNA: TGTGCTAGCAGCTTAGAAAGGGGATGGGAGACCCAGTACTTC. V usage is TRBV7-7 and J usage is TRBJ2-5; TRBD1 might be the D (5 bases). CDR1 is SSHAT and CDR2 is FNYEAQ in the germline V gene (reference sequence). The CDR3 sequence is 14 residues long.

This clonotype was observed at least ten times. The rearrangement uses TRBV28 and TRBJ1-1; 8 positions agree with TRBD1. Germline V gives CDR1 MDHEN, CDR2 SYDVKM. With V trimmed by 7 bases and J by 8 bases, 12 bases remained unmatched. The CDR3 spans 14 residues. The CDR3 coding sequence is TGTGCCAGCACGCTCAATATCGGACAGGGAGAAGCTTTCTTT. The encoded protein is CASTLNIGQGEAFF.

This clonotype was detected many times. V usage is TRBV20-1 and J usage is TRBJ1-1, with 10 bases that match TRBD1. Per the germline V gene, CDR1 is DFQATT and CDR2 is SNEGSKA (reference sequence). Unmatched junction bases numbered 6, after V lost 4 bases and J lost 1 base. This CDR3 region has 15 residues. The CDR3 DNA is TGCAGTGCTACGGACAGGGGGAACACGAACACTGAAGCTTTCTTT. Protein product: CSATDRGNTNTEAFF.

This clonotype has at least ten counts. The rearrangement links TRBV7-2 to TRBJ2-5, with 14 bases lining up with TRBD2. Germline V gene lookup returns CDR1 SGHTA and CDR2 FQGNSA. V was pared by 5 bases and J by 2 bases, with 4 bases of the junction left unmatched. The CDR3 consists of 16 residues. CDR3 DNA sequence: TGTGCCAGCAGCCCAGGACTAGCGGGAGGACAAGAGACCCAGTACTTC. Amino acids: CASSPGLAGGQETQYF.

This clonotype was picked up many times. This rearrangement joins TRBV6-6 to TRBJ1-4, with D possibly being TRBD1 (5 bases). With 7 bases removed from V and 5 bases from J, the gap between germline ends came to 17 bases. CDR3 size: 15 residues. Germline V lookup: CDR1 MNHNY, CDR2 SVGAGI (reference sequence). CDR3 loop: CASTNGAAPNEKLFF. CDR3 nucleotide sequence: TGTGCCAGCACCAACGGGGCAGCCCCAAATGAAAAACTGTTTTTT.

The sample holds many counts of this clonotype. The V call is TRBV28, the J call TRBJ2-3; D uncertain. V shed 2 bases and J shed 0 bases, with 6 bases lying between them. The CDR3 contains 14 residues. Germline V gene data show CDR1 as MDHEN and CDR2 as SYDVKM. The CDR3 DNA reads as TGTGCCAGCAGTTTAAGACGTAGCACAGATACGCAGTATTTT. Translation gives CASSLRRSTDTQYF.

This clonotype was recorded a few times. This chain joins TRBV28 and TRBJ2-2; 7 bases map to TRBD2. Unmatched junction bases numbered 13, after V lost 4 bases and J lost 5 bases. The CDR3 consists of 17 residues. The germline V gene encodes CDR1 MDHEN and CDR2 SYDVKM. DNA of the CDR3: TGTGCCAGCAGTTCCGTTTGGGGTCGGGGGGAAACCGGGGAGCTGTTTTTT. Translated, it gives CASSSVWGRGETGELFF.

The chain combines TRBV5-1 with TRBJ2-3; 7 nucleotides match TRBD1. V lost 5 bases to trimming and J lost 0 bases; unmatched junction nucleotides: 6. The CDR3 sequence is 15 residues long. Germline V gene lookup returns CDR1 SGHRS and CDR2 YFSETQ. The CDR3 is CASRIGQESTDTQYF. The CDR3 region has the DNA TGCGCCAGCAGAATCGGACAGGAGAGCACAGATACGCAGTATTTT.

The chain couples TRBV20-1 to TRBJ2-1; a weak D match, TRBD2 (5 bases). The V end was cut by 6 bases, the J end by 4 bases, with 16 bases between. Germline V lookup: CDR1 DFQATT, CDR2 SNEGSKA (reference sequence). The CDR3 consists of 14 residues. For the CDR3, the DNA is TGCAGTGCCCCCCCCGCGGGTGATTACAATGAGCAGTTCTTC. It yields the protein CSAPPAGDYNEQFF.

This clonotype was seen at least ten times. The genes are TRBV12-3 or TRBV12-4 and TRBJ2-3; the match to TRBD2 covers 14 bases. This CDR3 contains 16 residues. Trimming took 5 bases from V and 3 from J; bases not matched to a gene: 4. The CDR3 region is CASSPRTSGGTDTQYF. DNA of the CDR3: TGTGCCAGCAGTCCAAGGACTAGCGGGGGGACAGATACGCAGTATTTT.

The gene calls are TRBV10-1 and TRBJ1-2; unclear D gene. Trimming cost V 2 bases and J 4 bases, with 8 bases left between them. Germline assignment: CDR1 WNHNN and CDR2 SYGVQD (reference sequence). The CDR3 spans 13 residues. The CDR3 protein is CASSEAGTYGYTF. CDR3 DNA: TGCGCCAGCAGTGAGGCAGGAACCTATGGCTACACCTTC.

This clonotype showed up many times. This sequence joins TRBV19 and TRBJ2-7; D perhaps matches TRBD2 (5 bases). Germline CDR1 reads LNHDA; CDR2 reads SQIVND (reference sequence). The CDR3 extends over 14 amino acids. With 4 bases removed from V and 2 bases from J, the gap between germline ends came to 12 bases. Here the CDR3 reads CASSSPGSAYEQYF. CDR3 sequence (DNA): TGTGCCAGTAGTAGCCCGGGGTCCGCCTACGAGCAGTACTTC.

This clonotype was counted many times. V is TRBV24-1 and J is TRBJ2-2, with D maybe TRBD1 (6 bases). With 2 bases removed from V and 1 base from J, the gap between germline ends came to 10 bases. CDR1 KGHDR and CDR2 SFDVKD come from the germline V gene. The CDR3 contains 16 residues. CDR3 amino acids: CATSDYRVENTGELFF. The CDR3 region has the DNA TGTGCCACCAGTGATTACAGGGTCGAGAACACCGGGGAGCTGTTTTTT.

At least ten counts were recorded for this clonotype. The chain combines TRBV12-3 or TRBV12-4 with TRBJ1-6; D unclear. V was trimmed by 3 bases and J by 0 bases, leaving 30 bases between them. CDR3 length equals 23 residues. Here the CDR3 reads CASSFSIENRLFTQSSYNSPLHF. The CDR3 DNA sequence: TGTGCCAGCAGTTTTTCCATCGAGAACAGACTCTTTACCCAAAGCTCCTATAATTCACCCCTCCACTTT.

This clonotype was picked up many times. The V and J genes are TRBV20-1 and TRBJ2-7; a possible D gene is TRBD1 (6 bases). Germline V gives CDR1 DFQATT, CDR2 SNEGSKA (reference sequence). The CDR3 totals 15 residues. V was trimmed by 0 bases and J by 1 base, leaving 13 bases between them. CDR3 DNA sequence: TGCAGTGCTAGAGATCAAGGGGGTCTATCCTACGAGCAGTACTTC. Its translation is CSARDQGGLSYEQYF.

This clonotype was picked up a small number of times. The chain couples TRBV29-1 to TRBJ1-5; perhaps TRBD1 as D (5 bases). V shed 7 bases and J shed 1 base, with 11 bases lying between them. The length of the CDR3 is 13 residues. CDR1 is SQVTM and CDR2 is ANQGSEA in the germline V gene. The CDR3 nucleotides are TGCAGCGCTGGGGGGGGAAGCAATCAGCCCCAGCATTTT. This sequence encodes CSAGGGSNQPQHF. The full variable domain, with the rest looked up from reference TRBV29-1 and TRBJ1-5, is SAVISQKPSRDICQRGTSLTIQCQVDSQVTMMFWYRQQPGQSLTLIATANQGSEATYESGFVIDKFPISRPNLTFSTLTVSNMSPEDSSIYLCSAGGGSNQPQHFGDGTRLSIL.

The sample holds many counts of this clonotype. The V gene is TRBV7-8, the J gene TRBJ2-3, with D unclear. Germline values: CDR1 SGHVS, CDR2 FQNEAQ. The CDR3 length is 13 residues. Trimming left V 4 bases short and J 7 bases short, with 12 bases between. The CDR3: CASSYYERNTQYF. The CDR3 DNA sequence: TGTGCCAGCAGCTATTATGAGAGGAATACGCAGTATTTT.

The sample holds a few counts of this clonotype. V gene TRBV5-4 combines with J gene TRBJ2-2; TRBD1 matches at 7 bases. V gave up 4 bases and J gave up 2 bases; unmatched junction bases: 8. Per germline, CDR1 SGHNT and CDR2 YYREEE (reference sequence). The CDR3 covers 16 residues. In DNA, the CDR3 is TGTGCCAGCAGCCGGCCCGGGACAGACAACACCGGGGAGCTGTTTTTT. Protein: CASSRPGTDNTGELFF.

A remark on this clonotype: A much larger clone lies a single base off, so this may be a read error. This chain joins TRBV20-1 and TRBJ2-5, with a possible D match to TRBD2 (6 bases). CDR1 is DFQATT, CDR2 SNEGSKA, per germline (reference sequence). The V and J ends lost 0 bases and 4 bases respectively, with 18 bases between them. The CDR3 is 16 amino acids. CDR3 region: CSARDFRDGGGETQYF. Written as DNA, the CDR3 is TGCAGTGCTAGAGATTTTCGGGACGGGGGAGGAGAGACCCAGTACTTC.

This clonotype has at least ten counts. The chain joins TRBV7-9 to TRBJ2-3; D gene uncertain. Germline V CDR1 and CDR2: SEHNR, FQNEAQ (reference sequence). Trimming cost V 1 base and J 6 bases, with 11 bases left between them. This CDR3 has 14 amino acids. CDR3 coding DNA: TGTGCCAGCAGCTTAGGCAAGTGGTTGGATACGCAGTATTTT. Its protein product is CASSLGKWLDTQYF.

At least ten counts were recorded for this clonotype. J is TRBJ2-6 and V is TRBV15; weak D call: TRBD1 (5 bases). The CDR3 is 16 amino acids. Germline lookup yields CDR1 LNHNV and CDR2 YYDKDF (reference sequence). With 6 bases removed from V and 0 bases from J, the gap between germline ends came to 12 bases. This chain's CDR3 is CATSQGFSSGANVLTF. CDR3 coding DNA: TGTGCCACCAGTCAGGGTTTCAGCTCTGGGGCCAACGTCCTGACTTTC.

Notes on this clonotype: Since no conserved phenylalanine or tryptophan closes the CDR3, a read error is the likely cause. Here the CDR3 reads CSVRGVHEQYS. The CDR3 nucleotides are TGCAGCGTTCGGGGAGTCCACGAGCAGTACTCC. V usage is TRBV29-1 and J usage is TRBJ2-7; the D gene is possibly TRBD2 (5 bases). The V and J ends lost 5 bases and 5 bases respectively, with 10 bases between them. CDR1 and CDR2 from the germline V gene are SQVTM and ANQGSEA. This CDR3 region has 11 residues.

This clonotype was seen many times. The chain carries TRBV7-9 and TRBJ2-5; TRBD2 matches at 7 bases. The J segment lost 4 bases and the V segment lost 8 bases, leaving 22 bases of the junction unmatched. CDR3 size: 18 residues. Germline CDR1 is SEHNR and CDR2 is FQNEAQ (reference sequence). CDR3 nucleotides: TGTGCCAGCTCTTCCCGCTCCGTGGCGGGAGTCGGTCGAGAGACCCAGTACTTC. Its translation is CASSSRSVAGVGRETQYF.

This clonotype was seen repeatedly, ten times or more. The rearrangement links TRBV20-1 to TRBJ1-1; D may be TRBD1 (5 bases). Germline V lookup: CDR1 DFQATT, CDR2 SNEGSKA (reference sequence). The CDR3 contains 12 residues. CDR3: CSAAGWDTEAFF. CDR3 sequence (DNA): TGCAGCGCGGCAGGGTGGGACACTGAAGCTTTCTTT.